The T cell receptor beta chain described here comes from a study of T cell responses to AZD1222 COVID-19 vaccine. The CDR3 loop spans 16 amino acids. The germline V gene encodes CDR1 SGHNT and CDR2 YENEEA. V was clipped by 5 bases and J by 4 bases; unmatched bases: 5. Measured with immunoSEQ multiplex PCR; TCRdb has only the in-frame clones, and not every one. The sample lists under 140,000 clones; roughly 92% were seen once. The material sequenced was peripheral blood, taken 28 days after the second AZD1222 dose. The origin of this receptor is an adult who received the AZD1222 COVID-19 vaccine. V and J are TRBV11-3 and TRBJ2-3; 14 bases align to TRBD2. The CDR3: CASSPGTSGGADTQYF. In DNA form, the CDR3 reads TGTGCCAGCAGCCCGGGGACTAGCGGGGGTGCAGATACGCAGTATTTT.